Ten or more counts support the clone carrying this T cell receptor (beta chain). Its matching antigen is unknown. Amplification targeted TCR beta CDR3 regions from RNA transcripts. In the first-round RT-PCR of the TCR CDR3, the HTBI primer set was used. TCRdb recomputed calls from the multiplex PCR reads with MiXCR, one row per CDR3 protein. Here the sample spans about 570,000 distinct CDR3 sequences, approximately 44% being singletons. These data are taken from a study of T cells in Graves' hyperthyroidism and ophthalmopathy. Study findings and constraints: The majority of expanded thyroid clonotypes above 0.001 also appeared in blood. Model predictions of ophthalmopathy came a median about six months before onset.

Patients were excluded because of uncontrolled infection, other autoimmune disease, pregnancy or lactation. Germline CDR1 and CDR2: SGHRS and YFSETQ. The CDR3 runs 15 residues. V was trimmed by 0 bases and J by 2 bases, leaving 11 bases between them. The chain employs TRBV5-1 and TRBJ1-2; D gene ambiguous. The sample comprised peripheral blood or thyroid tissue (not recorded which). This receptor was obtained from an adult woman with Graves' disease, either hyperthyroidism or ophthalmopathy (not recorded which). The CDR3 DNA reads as TGCGCCAGCAGCTTGGCCAACTTACCCAACTATGGCTACACCTTC. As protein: CASSLANLPNYGYTF.